Presented here are 10 T cell receptor beta chains from one specimen sequenced in a study of blood T cells in healthy people across ages. A sample-barcoded 5' primer and a J-beta primer mix were used in a second PCR of roughly 6 to 11 cycles. Using its own MiXCR run on the 5' RACE reads, TCRdb lists one record per CDR3 protein. In the table there are about a million distinct CDR3 sequences, roughly 43% of which are singletons. Sequenced: blood. The source of these receptors is a man younger than 40 in good health.

The rearrangement joins TRBV2 to TRBJ1-5; 8 bases agree with TRBD1. The CDR3 is made up of 15 amino acids. Trimming removed 1 base from V and 2 bases from J; junction bases left unmatched: 1. CDR1 SNHLY and CDR2 FYNNEI come from the germline V gene. This chain's CDR3 is CASSEGDRRNQPQHF. DNA for the CDR3: TGTGCCAGCAGTGAAGGGGACAGGCGCAATCAGCCCCAGCATTTT.

The rearrangement joins TRBV27 to TRBJ2-5; the D is unclear. In germline, CDR1 is MNHEY, CDR2 SMNVEV (reference sequence). CDR3 length equals 14 residues. V was cut by 0 bases and J by 2 bases, with 7 bases left in between. The CDR3 DNA follows: TGTGCCAGCAGTTTATCGTCTAATCAAGAGACCCAGTACTTC. Protein product: CASSLSSNQETQYF.

This chain links TRBV7-9 with TRBJ1-6; D not certain. Trimming shortened V by 5 bases and J by 8 bases, and 7 bases separated the two germline ends. The CDR3 covers 12 residues. Per the germline V gene, CDR1 is SEHNR and CDR2 is FQNEAQ (reference sequence). The CDR3 coding sequence is TGTGCCAGCAGCGGAACAGATTCACCCCTCCACTTT. Its translation is CASSGTDSPLHF.

This clonotype was counted a single time. V usage is TRBV29-1 and J usage is TRBJ2-1; D is possibly TRBD1 (8 bases). Deletions cut 6 bases from V and 4 bases from J, with 16 bases between. The CDR3 spans 14 residues. CDR1 is SQVTM, CDR2 ANQGSEA, per germline. DNA of the CDR3: TGCAGCGTCGGCACAGGGGGGGATTACAATGAGCAGTTCTTC. Protein product: CSVGTGGDYNEQFF.

Worth noting for this clonotype: A junction end diverges from the germline sequence, so it may reflect a read error. The chain is built from TRBV7-2 and TRBJ1-4; D is ambiguous. In germline, CDR1 is SGHTA, CDR2 FQGNSA. The CDR3 consists of 17 residues. The CDR3 protein is CVSSSPVVGAPGEKLFF. CDR3 nucleotides: TGTGTCAGCAGCAGTCCGGTCGTGGGCGCTCCGGGCGAAAAACTGTTTTTT.

This clonotype was seen a few times. The chain employs TRBV29-1 and TRBJ1-2; D not certain. The CDR3 covers 10 residues. Trimming stripped 1 base from V and 7 bases from J, with 4 bases between. Germline V gene lookup returns CDR1 SQVTM and CDR2 ANQGSEA. CDR3 sequence reads: CSVEGRGYTF. DNA of the CDR3: TGCAGCGTTGAAGGGCGTGGCTACACCTTC.

The CDR3 bases are TGCAGCGTTGAGGGACAGCAGCTGGATACGCAGTATTTT. Amino acid sequence: CSVEGQQLDTQYF. The chain uses TRBV29-1 and TRBJ2-3, with TRBD1 matching 7 bases. This CDR3 has 13 amino acids. CDR1 SQVTM and CDR2 ANQGSEA come from the germline V gene. The junction had 6 bases not matched to a gene; V was cut back by 3 bases and J by 6 bases.

This clonotype was seen ten or more times. The chain has TRBV27 and TRBJ1-5, with 11 nucleotides matching TRBD1. Per germline, CDR1 MNHEY and CDR2 SMNVEV (reference sequence). This CDR3 spans 15 amino acids. V lost 6 bases, J lost 2 bases, and 3 bases stayed unmatched. The CDR3 loop is CASSRTGGGNQPQHF. In DNA, the CDR3 is TGTGCCAGCAGCCGGACAGGGGGCGGCAATCAGCCCCAGCATTTT.

This clonotype was seen a handful of times. V and J are TRBV5-1 and TRBJ1-1; 8 bases match TRBD1. The length of the CDR3 is 17 residues. The V gene end was trimmed by 0 bases and the J gene end by 3 bases; junction bases not matched to a gene: 10. Germline V CDR1 and CDR2: SGHRS, YFSETQ. The CDR3 DNA sequence: TGCGCCAGCAGCTTGGACGACAGGGGCAATATGGACACTGAAGCTTTCTTT. The encoded protein is CASSLDDRGNMDTEAFF. Together with reference TRBV5-1 and TRBJ1-1, the CDR3 gives the full variable domain: KAGVTQTPRYLIKTRGQQVTLSCSPISGHRSVSWYQQTPGQGLQFLFEYFSETQRNKGNFPGRFSGRQFSNSRSEMNVSTLELGDSALYLCASSLDDRGNMDTEAFFGQGTRLTVV.

The chain joins TRBV7-6 to TRBJ2-7; no firm D call. V was shortened by 5 bases and J by 6 bases, with 14 bases between the two germline ends. The CDR3 covers 13 residues. Germline lookup yields CDR1 SGHVS and CDR2 FNYEAQ. In DNA form, the CDR3 reads TGTGCCAGCAGCGACGGCAGGATCGGCGAGCAGTACTTC. Translation gives CASSDGRIGEQYF.